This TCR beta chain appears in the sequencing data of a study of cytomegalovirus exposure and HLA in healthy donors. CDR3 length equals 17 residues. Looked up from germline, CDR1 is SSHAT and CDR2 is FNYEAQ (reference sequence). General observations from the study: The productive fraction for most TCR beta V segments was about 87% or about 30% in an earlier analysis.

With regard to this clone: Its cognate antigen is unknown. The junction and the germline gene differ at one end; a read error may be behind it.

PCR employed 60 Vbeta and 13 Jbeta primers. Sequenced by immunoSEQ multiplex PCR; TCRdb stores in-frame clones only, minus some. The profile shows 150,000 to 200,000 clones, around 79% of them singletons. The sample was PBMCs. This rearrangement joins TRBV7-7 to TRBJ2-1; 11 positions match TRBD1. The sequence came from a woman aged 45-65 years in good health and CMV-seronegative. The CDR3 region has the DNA TGTGCTAGCAGCTTAGCTCAGGACAGGGGGCGTATGAATGAGCAGTTCTTC. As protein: CASSLAQDRGRMNEQFF. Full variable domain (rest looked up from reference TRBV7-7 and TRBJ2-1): GAGVSQSPRYKVTKRGQDVTLRCDPISSHATLYWYQQALGQGPEFLTYFNYEAQPDKSGLPSDRFSAERPEGSISTLTIQRTEQRDSAMYRCASSLAQDRGRMNEQFFGPGTRLTVL.